This T cell receptor (beta chain) was profiled in a study of OX40 agonist ivuxolimab in advanced cancers. The J segment lost 1 base and the V segment lost 7 bases, leaving 5 bases of the junction unmatched. This CDR3 region has 14 residues. Looked up from germline, CDR1 is SGHTA and CDR2 is FQGNSA. Produced via immunoSEQ multiplex PCR; TCRdb's table is partial and in-frame only. The repertoire holds about 69,000 clones, about 80% seen once, with around 2% in the top ten. The sample consisted of CD4+ or CD8+ T cells sorted from blood, taken in a trial of the OX40 agonist ivuxolimab. This sequence originates from an adult with an advanced solid tumor such as melanoma, head and neck, liver or kidney cancer. The J gene is TRBJ2-5, the V gene TRBV7-2, with TRBD2 matching 8 bases. The CDR3 loop is CASTPGGLQETQYF. The CDR3 region has the DNA TGTGCCAGCACCCCGGGGGGGCTCCAAGAGACCCAGTACTTC.